This T cell receptor (beta chain) was profiled in a study of blood T cell repertoires in COVID-19. TCRdb keeps only in-frame clones here, not all; method: immunoSEQ multiplex PCR. Here the sample spans about 150,000 clones, about 84% being singletons. The receptor was derived from a man in his 60s with active or convalescent COVID-19. The material sequenced was peripheral blood.

CDR3 coding DNA: TGTGCCAGCAGCTGGGATACAGGGGTCTCAGGCTATGGCTACACCTTC. Its translation is CASSWDTGVSGYGYTF. The chain has TRBV7-2 and TRBJ1-2; the match to TRBD1 covers 7 bases. There are 16 residues in the CDR3. V was clipped by 4 bases and J by 4 bases; unmatched bases: 12. Per germline, CDR1 SGHTA and CDR2 FQGNSA.